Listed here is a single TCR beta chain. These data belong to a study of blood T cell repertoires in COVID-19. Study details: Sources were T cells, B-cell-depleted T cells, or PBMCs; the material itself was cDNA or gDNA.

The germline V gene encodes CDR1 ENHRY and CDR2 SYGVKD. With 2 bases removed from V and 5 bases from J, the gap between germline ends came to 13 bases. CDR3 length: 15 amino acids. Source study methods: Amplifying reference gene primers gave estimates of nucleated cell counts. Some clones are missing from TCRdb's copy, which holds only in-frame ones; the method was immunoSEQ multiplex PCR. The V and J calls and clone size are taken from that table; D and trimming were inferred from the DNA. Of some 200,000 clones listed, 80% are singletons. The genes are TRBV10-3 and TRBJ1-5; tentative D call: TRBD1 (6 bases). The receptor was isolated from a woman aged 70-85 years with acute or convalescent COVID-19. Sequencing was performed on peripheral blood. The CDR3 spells CAISERGGAYQPQHF. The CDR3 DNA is TGTGCCATCAGTGAGCGGGGGGGCGCATATCAGCCCCAGCATTTT.